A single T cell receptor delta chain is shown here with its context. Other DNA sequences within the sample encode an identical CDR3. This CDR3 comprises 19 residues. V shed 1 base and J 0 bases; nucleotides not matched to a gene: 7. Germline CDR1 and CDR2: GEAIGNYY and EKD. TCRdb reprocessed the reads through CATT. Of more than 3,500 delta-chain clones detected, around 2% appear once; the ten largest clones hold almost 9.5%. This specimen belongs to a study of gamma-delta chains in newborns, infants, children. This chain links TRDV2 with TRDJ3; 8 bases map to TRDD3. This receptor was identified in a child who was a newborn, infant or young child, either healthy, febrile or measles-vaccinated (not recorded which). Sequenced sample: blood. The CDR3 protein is CACDTGWGTSSWDTRQMFF. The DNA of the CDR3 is TGTGCCTGTGACACAGGCTGGGGGACCAGCTCCTGGGACACCCGACAGATGTTTTTC.